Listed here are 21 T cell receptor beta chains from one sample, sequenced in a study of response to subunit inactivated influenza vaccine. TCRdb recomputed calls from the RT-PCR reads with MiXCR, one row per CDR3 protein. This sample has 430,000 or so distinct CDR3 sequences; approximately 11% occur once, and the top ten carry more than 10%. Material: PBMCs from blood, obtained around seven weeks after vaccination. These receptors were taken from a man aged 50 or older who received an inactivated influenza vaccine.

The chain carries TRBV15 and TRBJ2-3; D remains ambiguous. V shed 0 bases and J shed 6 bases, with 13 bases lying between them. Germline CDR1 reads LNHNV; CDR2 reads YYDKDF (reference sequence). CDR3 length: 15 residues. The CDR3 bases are TGTGCCACCAGCAGAGATTCGAGACATAGCGATACGCAGTATTTT. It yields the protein CATSRDSRHSDTQYF. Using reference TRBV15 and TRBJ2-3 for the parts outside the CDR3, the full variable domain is DAMVIQNPRYQVTQFGKPVTLSCSQTLNHNVMYWYQQKSSQAPKLLFHYYDKDFNNEADTPDNFQSRRPNTSFCFLDIRSPGLGDTAMYLCATSRDSRHSDTQYFGPGTRLTVL.

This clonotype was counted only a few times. The CDR3 loop reads CAISVGGLAGSPLHF. The CDR3 DNA is TGTGCCATCAGTGTAGGGGGGCTTGCTGGGTCACCCCTCCACTTT. The chain recombines TRBV10-3 with TRBJ1-6, with a tentative D call TRBD1 (6 bases). Germline V gene data show CDR1 as ENHRY and CDR2 as SYGVKD. V gave up 4 bases and J gave up 10 bases, with 17 bases separating them. The CDR3 loop spans 15 amino acids.

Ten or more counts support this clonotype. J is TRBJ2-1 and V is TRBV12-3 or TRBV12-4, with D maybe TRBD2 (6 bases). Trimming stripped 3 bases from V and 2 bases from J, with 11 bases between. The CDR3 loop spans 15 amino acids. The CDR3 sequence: CASSFAGRTYNEQFF. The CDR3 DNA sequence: TGTGCCAGCAGTTTCGCGGGGCGGACCTACAATGAGCAGTTCTTC.

The CDR3 DNA follows: TGTGCCAGCAGTTCCCGGACTTTTAATCAGCCCCAGCATTTT. Translating it yields CASSSRTFNQPQHF. V gene TRBV12-3 or TRBV12-4 combines with J gene TRBJ1-5, with D uncertain. CDR3 length: 14 amino acids. The V end was cut by 4 bases, the J end by 4 bases, with 11 bases between.

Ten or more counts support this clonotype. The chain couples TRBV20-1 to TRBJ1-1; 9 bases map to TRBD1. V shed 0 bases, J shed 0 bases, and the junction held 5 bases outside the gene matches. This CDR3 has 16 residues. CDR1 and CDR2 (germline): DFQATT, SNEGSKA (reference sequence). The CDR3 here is CSARDAGQGMNTEAFF. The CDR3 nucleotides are TGCAGTGCTAGAGATGCCGGACAGGGGATGAACACTGAAGCTTTCTTT.

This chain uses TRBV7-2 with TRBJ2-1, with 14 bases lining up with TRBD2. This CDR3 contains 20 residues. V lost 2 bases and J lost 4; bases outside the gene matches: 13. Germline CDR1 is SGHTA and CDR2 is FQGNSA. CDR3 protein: CASSLRTRTGTSGGYNEQFF. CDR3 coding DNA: TGTGCCAGCAGCTTACGCACCAGAACCGGGACTAGCGGGGGTTACAATGAGCAGTTCTTC.

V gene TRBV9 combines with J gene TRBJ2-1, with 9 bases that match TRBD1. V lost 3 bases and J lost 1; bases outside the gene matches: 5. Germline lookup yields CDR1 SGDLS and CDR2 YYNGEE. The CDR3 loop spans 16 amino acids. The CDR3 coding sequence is TGTGCCAGCAGCGCAGACAGGGGGAATTCCTACAATGAGCAGTTCTTC. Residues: CASSADRGNSYNEQFF.

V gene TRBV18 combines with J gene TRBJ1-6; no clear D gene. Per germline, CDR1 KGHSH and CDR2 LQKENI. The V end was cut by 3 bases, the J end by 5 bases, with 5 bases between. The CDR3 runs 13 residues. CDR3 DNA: TGTGCCAGCTCACCCACTGATAATTCACCCCTCCACTTT. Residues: CASSPTDNSPLHF.

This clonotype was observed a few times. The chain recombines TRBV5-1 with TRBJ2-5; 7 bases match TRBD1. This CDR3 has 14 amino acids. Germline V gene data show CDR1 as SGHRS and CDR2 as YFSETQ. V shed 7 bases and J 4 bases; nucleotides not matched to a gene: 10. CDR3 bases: TGCGCCAGCGGGATTCCACAGGGGACAGAGACCCAGTACTTC. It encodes CASGIPQGTETQYF. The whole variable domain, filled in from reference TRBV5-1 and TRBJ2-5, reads KAGVTQTPRYLIKTRGQQVTLSCSPISGHRSVSWYQQTPGQGLQFLFEYFSETQRNKGNFPGRFSGRQFSNSRSEMNVSTLELGDSALYLCASGIPQGTETQYFGPGTRLLVL.

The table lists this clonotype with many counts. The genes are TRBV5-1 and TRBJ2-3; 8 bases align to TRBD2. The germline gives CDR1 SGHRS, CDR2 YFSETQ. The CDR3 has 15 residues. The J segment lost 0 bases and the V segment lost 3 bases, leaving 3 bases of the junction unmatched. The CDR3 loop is CASSSRGASTDTQYF. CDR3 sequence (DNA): TGCGCCAGCAGCTCGCGGGGGGCCAGCACAGATACGCAGTATTTT. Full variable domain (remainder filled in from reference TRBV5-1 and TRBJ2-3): KAGVTQTPRYLIKTRGQQVTLSCSPISGHRSVSWYQQTPGQGLQFLFEYFSETQRNKGNFPGRFSGRQFSNSRSEMNVSTLELGDSALYLCASSSRGASTDTQYFGPGTRLTVL.

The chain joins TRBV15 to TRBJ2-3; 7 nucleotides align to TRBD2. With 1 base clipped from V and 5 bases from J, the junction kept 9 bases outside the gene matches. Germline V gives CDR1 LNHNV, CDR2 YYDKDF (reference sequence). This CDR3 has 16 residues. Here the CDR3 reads CATSRVRGSGEDTQYF. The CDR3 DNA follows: TGTGCCACCAGCAGAGTTCGCGGGAGCGGGGAAGATACGCAGTATTTT.

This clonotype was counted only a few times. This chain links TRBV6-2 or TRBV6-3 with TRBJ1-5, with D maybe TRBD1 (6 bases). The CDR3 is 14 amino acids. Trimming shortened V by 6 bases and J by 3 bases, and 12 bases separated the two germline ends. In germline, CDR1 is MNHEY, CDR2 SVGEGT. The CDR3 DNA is TGTGCCAGCAGAGCAACAGGGAACAATCAGCCCCAGCATTTT. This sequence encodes CASRATGNNQPQHF.

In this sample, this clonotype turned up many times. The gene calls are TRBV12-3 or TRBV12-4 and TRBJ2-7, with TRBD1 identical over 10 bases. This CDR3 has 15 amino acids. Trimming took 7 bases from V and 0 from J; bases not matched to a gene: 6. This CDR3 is CASKVGQGGSYEQYF. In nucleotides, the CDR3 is TGTGCCAGCAAGGTCGGACAGGGGGGCTCCTACGAGCAGTACTTC.

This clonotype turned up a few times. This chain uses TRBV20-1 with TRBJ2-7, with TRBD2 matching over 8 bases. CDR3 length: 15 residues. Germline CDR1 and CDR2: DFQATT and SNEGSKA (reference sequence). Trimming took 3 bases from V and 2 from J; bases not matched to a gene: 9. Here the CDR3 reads CSASGFGGGPYEQYF. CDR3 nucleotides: TGCAGTGCTAGTGGGTTCGGGGGGGGCCCCTACGAGCAGTACTTC.

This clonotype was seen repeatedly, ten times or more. CDR3 sequence: CASSKTHEEQFF. The DNA of the CDR3 is TGTGCCAGCAGTAAAACACATGAAGAGCAGTTCTTC. The chain is built from TRBV12-3 or TRBV12-4 and TRBJ2-1; D ambiguous. The CDR3 length is 12 residues. V lost 5 bases, J lost 10 bases, and 12 bases lay in between.

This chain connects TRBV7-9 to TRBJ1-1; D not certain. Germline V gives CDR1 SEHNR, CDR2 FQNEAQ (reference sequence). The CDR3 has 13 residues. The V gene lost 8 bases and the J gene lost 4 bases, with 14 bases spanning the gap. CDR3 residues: CASGQMGGTEAFF. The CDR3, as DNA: TGTGCCAGCGGGCAGATGGGCGGCACTGAAGCTTTCTTT.

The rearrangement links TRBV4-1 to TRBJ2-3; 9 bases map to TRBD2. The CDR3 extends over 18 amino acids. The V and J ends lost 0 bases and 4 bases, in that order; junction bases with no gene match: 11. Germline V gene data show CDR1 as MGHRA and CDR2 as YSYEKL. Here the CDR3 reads CASSQDVRVAGVPDTQYF. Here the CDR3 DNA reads TGCGCCAGCAGCCAAGATGTCCGCGTAGCGGGAGTACCAGATACGCAGTATTTT.

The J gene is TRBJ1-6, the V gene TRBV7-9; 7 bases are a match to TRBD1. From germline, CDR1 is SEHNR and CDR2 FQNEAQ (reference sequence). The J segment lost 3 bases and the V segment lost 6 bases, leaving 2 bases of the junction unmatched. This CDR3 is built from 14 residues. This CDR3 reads CASRTGNYNSPLHF. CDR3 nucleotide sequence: TGTGCCAGCAGGACAGGGAACTATAATTCACCCCTCCACTTT. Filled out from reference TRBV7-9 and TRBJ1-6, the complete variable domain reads DTGVSQNPRHKITKRGQNVTFRCDPISEHNRLYWYRQTLGQGPEFLTYFQNEAQLEKSRLLSDRFSAERPKGSFSTLEIQRTEQGDSAMYLCASRTGNYNSPLHFGNGTRLTVT.

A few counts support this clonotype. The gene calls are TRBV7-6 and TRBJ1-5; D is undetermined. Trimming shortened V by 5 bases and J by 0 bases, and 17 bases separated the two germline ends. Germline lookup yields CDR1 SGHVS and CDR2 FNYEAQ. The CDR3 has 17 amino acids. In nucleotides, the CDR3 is TGTGCCAGCAGCCCAAATCCAAATTTGGATAGCAATCAGCCCCAGCATTTT. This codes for CASSPNPNLDSNQPQHF.

The CDR3 DNA follows: TGTGCCAGCAGCCCGACCGGGACGGTAGGCAATGAGCAGTTCTTC. It specifies CASSPTGTVGNEQFF. The rearrangement joins TRBV7-2 to TRBJ2-1; D tentatively fits TRBD1 or TRBD2 (5 bases each). V lost 5 bases to trimming and J lost 6 bases, with 17 bases between them. From germline, CDR1 is SGHTA and CDR2 FQGNSA. The CDR3 runs to 15 residues. The full variable domain, completed using reference TRBV7-2 and TRBJ2-1, is GAGVSQSPSNKVTEKGKDVELRCDPISGHTALYWYRQSLGQGLEFLIYFQGNSAPDKSGLPSDRFSAERTGGSVSTLTIQRTQQEDSAVYLCASSPTGTVGNEQFFGPGTRLTVL.

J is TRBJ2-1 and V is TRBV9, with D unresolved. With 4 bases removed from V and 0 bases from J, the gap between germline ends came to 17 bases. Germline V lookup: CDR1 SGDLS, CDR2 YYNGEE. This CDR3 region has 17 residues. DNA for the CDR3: TGTGCCAGCAGCCCGAGAGGCGGTCTTAGCTCCTACAATGAGCAGTTCTTC. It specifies CASSPRGGLSSYNEQFF.